These 11 T cell receptor beta chains were sequenced from one sample in a study of human T cells and chemical hapten exposure (dated by TCRdb to the early 2020s). Libraries came from RACE. Sequencing used a NextSeq 500. TCRdb ran its own pipeline on the public reads, namely fastp trimming at Q25 and MiXCR clone calling, and kept in-frame beta chains. Rows with a matching CDR3 protein are joined into one entry that keeps the most common DNA and genes. Within this sample are approximately 260,000 distinct CDR3 sequences, with approximately 8% of them counted one time only. The top ten clonotypes cover 1.2% of the sample. Per the publication, the time point label means: pre-sensitization, week 0. The sample's treatment or condition label, decoded: therapeutic diphenylcyclopropenone sensitization with weekly scalp DPC. Sequenced material: whole blood, taken in connection with sensitization to the hapten diphenylcyclopropenone (DPC). The origin of the receptors is a man younger than 35 with alopecia areata. Some clones in this sample may be carry-over from other donors' samples.

The gene calls are TRBV3-1 and TRBJ2-6, with D unresolved. The V end lost 4 bases, the J end lost 0 bases, and 7 bases lay between the germline ends. This CDR3 has 15 residues. Per the germline V gene, CDR1 is LGHDT and CDR2 is YNNKEL (reference sequence). This chain's CDR3 is CASSPPHSGANVLTF. In nucleotides, the CDR3 is TGTGCCAGCAGCCCGCCCCACTCTGGGGCCAACGTCCTGACTTTC.

This chain uses TRBV7-2 with TRBJ1-1; D is possibly TRBD1 (5 bases). The germline V and J ends were trimmed by 4 bases and 11 bases, with 20 bases remaining between them. CDR1 is SGHTA and CDR2 is FQGNSA in the germline V gene. The CDR3 runs 14 residues. The CDR3 reads CASSSGPIGTRAFF. Here the CDR3 DNA reads TGTGCCAGCAGCTCGGGGCCCATAGGCACCAGGGCTTTCTTT.

The chain has TRBV7-9 and TRBJ1-2; D gene uncertain. The V and J ends lost 6 bases and 8 bases respectively, with 19 bases between them. The germline V gene has CDR1 SEHNR and CDR2 FQNEAQ (reference sequence). The CDR3 runs to 14 residues. CDR3 sequence (DNA): TGTGCCAGCAGGGTCAATGCGGGCACTGGGGGCTACACCTTC. Translation gives CASRVNAGTGGYTF. Combining the CDR3 with reference TRBV7-9 and TRBJ1-2 gives the whole variable domain DTGVSQNPRHKITKRGQNVTFRCDPISEHNRLYWYRQTLGQGPEFLTYFQNEAQLEKSRLLSDRFSAERPKGSFSTLEIQRTEQGDSAMYLCASRVNAGTGGYTFGSGTRLTVV.

The table lists this clonotype with a few counts. The chain employs TRBV28 and TRBJ1-1; D is unresolved. The germline V gene encodes CDR1 MDHEN and CDR2 SYDVKM. V lost 6 bases and J lost 4, with 18 bases in between. The CDR3 consists of 15 residues. As DNA, the CDR3 is TGTGCCAGCAGCTCCCGTACGCGAGGCCCCACTGAAGCTTTCTTT. It encodes CASSSRTRGPTEAFF.

This clonotype was observed many times. This chain links TRBV9 with TRBJ1-5; 8 bases match TRBD1. The CDR3 is 14 residues long. CDR1 SGDLS and CDR2 YYNGEE come from the germline V gene. V gave up 4 bases and J gave up 6 bases; unmatched junction bases: 6. CDR3 in amino acids: CASSPTGVLQPQHF. The DNA for the CDR3 is TGTGCCAGCAGCCCGACAGGGGTTCTTCAGCCCCAGCATTTT.

Concerning this clonotype: A much larger clonotype is one base distant, so this may be a read error. The V gene is TRBV12-5, the J gene TRBJ2-2, with D possibly being TRBD2 (6 bases). Germline CDR1 LGHNT, CDR2 FRNRAP. The CDR3 contains 17 residues. The DNA for the CDR3 is TGTGCTAGTGGTTTGCCCCCGAGGGAGGTCCAGACCGGGGAGCTGTTATTT. Amino acids: CASGLPPREVQTGELLF.

This clonotype came up a few times. CDR3 protein: CASSYWGPQPQHF. The CDR3 coding sequence is TGTGCCAGCAGTTACTGGGGGCCTCAGCCCCAGCATTTT. V and J are TRBV6-2 or TRBV6-3 and TRBJ1-5; D is perhaps TRBD1 (6 bases). From germline, CDR1 is MNHEY and CDR2 SVGEGT. The CDR3 has 13 amino acids. The V end lost 1 base, the J end lost 6 bases, and 7 bases lay between the germline ends.

This clonotype was seen a few times. CDR3 DNA sequence: TGTGCCAGCAGCAACCGGGACCATCAAGAGACCCAGTACTTC. It yields the protein CASSNRDHQETQYF. J is TRBJ2-5 and V is TRBV7-2; D possibly uses TRBD1 or TRBD2 (5 bases each). V lost 5 bases and J lost 2, with 12 bases in between. Germline assignment: CDR1 SGHTA and CDR2 FQGNSA. There are 14 residues in the CDR3.

This clonotype was detected only a few times. The chain joins TRBV11-1 to TRBJ2-3; 13 bases map to TRBD2. Germline loops: CDR1 SGHAT, CDR2 FQDESV (reference sequence). Trimming cost V 5 bases and J 2 bases; bases outside gene matches: 10. This CDR3 is 18 amino acids long. CDR3 DNA: TGTGCCAGCAGCATAACTAGCGGGGGGGCCCTCTTCACAGATACGCAGTATTTT. Its protein is CASSITSGGALFTDTQYF.

This clonotype came up a few times. V usage is TRBV5-4 and J usage is TRBJ2-3; D might be TRBD2 (5 bases). The CDR3 is 14 residues long. V was trimmed by 0 bases and J by 5 bases, leaving 10 bases between them. CDR1 is SGHNT, CDR2 YYREEE, per germline (reference sequence). The CDR3 here is CASSLELEGDTQYF. CDR3 sequence (DNA): TGTGCCAGCAGCTTGGAGCTAGAGGGAGATACGCAGTATTTT.

The V and J genes are TRBV24-1 and TRBJ2-3, with unresolved D. CDR1 and CDR2 from the germline V gene are KGHDR and SFDVKD. Trimming stripped 1 base from V and 4 bases from J, with 8 bases between. The CDR3 length is 14 residues. In DNA, the CDR3 is TGTGCCACCAGTGATTTCAGTCGGGCAGATACGCAGTATTTT. Protein: CATSDFSRADTQYF.